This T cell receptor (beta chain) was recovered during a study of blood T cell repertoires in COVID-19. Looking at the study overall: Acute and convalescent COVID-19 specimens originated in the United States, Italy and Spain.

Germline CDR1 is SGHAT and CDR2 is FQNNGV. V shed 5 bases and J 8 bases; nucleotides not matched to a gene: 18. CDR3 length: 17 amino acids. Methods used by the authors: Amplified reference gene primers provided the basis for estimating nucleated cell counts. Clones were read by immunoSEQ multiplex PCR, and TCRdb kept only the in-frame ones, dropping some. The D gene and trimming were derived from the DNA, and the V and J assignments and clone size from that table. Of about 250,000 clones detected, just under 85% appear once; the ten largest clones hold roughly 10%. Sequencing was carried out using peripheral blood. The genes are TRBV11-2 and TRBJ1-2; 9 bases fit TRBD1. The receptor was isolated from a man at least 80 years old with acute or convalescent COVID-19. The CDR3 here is CASSPTGGGVSGRGYTF. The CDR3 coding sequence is TGTGCCAGCAGCCCGACAGGGGGGGGAGTCAGCGGGAGAGGCTACACCTTC. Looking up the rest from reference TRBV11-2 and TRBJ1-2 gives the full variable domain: EAGVAQSPRYKIIEKRQSVAFWCNPISGHATLYWYQQILGQGPKLLIQFQNNGVVDDSQLPKDRFSAERLKGVDSTLKIQPAKLEDSAVYLCASSPTGGGVSGRGYTFGSGTRLTVV.